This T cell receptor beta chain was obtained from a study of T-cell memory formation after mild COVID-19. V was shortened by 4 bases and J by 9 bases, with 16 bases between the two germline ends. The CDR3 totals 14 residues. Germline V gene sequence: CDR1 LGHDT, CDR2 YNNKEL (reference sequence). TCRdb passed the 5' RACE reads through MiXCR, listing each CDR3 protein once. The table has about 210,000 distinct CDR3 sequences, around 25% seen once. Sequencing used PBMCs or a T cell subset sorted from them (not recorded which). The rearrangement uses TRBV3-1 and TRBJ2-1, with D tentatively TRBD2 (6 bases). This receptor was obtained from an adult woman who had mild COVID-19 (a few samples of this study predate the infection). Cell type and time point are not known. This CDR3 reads CASSPLGLRGEQFF. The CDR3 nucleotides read TGTGCCAGCAGCCCCTTGGGACTTCGAGGTGAGCAGTTCTTC.